Reported below is one T cell receptor beta chain. This entry comes from a study of blood T cell repertoires in COVID-19. Measured with immunoSEQ multiplex PCR; TCRdb has only the in-frame clones, and not every one. The sample has tens of thousands of clones, around 86% seen once. This CDR3 spans 15 amino acids. The germline V gene has CDR1 LGHNA and CDR2 YSLEER. V dropped 4 bases and J dropped 2; count of bases not matched to a gene: 4. The origin of this receptor is a human donor with active COVID-19. The donor label of this sample is uncertain. The rearrangement uses TRBV4-3 and TRBJ2-7; 11 bases line up with TRBD2. Material: peripheral blood. CDR3 sequence reads: CASSPGTSGTYEQYF. CDR3 bases: TGCGCCAGCAGCCCGGGGACTAGCGGAACCTACGAGCAGTACTTC.